The 28 T cell receptor beta chains below were found in one sample sequenced in a study of T cells in Graves' hyperthyroidism and ophthalmopathy. Using RNA transcripts as the source, TCR beta CDR3 regions were amplified. A set of HTBI primers served as the primers for a first-round RT-PCR of the TCR CDR3. TCRdb fed the multiplex PCR reads into MiXCR, producing one record per CDR3 protein. The sample has 600,000 to 700,000 distinct CDR3 sequences, around 15% seen once. Sequencing input: blood. These receptors came from a middle-aged woman with Graves' ophthalmopathy.

This clonotype occurred a few times. The rearrangement joins TRBV10-2 to TRBJ2-5; D possibly matches TRBD1 or TRBD2 (5 bases each). Deletions cut 6 bases from V and 0 bases from J, with 11 bases between. The CDR3 loop spans 14 amino acids. The germline gives CDR1 WSHSY, CDR2 SAAADI. The CDR3 nucleotides read TGCGCCAGCAGCCCAAGAGGGGACCAAGAGACCCAGTACTTC. Translating gives CASSPRGDQETQYF.

This clonotype appeared many times. This sequence joins TRBV12-3 or TRBV12-4 and TRBJ1-2, with 8 bases matching TRBD1. J gave up 8 bases and V 7 bases, and 9 bases lay outside the gene matches. The CDR3 extends over 13 amino acids. DNA of the CDR3: TGTGCCAGCACCCGACAGGGGCCTTACGGCTACACCTTC. Amino acids: CASTRQGPYGYTF.

This clonotype has ten or more counts. The V and J genes are TRBV12-3 or TRBV12-4 and TRBJ2-6; tentative D call: TRBD2 (5 bases). The germline V and J ends were trimmed by 7 bases and 3 bases, with 16 bases remaining between them. The CDR3 runs to 16 residues. Here the CDR3 reads CASTQPPGFGANVLTF. The CDR3 region has the DNA TGTGCCAGCACTCAACCCCCGGGGTTTGGGGCCAACGTCCTGACTTTC.

The CDR3 nucleotides read TGTGCCAGCAGTTACGCGACCGTAGGTTATAGCAATCAGCCCCAGCATTTT. It encodes CASSYATVGYSNQPQHF. The chain carries TRBV6-2 or TRBV6-3 and TRBJ1-5; D call uncertain. This CDR3 is built from 17 residues. Per the germline V gene, CDR1 is MNHEY and CDR2 is SVGEGT. Trimming cost V 2 bases and J 0 bases, with 14 bases left between them.

This clonotype was detected many times. This rearrangement joins TRBV29-1 to TRBJ2-7; possible D gene TRBD2, 6 bases. Deletions cut 7 bases from V and 1 base from J, with 29 bases between. This CDR3 contains 18 residues. Germline V gene data show CDR1 as SQVTM and CDR2 as ANQGSEA. Here the CDR3 DNA reads TGCAGCGCTCCGTCGGACTATAGTTCTAGTACGGGGTCCTACGAGCAGTACTTC. Encoded protein: CSAPSDYSSSTGSYEQYF.

This clonotype was found many times. The rearrangement links TRBV12-3 or TRBV12-4 to TRBJ1-1; a possible D gene is TRBD1 (5 bases). This CDR3 contains 13 residues. Trimming removed 1 base from V and 11 bases from J, with 14 bases in between. This CDR3 is CASSLVWQGSAFF. In nucleotides, the CDR3 is TGTGCCAGCAGTTTAGTTTGGCAGGGTTCGGCTTTCTTT.

This clonotype was picked up many times. The CDR3 coding sequence is TGTGCCAGCAGTGCGCCAGGGCTGCAGAACACTGAAGCTTTCTTT. Encoded protein: CASSAPGLQNTEAFF. The chain employs TRBV6-1 and TRBJ1-1, with a tentative D call TRBD1 (5 bases). The CDR3 is made up of 15 amino acids. Trimming pared 4 bases from V and 1 base from J, leaving 13 bases between. Germline CDR1 reads MNHNS; CDR2 reads SASEGT.

This clonotype has a count of ten or more. The V and J genes are TRBV29-1 and TRBJ1-5, with D uncertain. Trimming stripped 4 bases from V and 0 bases from J, with 7 bases between. Germline CDR1 SQVTM, CDR2 ANQGSEA. This CDR3 has 13 residues. CDR3 residues: CSVGIDSNQPQHF. The CDR3, as DNA: TGCAGCGTTGGGATAGATAGCAATCAGCCCCAGCATTTT.

This clonotype has ten or more counts. The rearrangement uses TRBV20-1 and TRBJ1-2, with no clear D. Trimming left V 5 bases short and J 3 bases short, with 10 bases between. Germline V gene data show CDR1 as DFQATT and CDR2 as SNEGSKA (reference sequence). The CDR3 covers 12 residues. DNA of the CDR3: TGCAGTGCTGCTAGGGCGTACTATGGCTACACCTTC. Its protein is CSAARAYYGYTF.

The rearrangement links TRBV6-2 or TRBV6-3 to TRBJ2-3, with D uncertain. Germline V CDR1 and CDR2: MNHEY, SVGEGT. This CDR3 is 12 amino acids long. The ends were cut back, 2 bases at V and 2 bases at J, with 2 bases in the middle. The DNA for the CDR3 is TGTGCCAGCAGTTACGACACAGATACGCAGTATTTT. Translating it yields CASSYDTDTQYF.

This clonotype was seen once. V gene TRBV28 combines with J gene TRBJ1-3; D is ambiguous. The CDR3 extends over 16 amino acids. The germline V gene encodes CDR1 MDHEN and CDR2 SYDVKM. V lost 5 bases, J lost 0 bases, and 14 bases lay in between. The CDR3, as DNA: TGTGCCAGCAGTCCTATCGACCGGAGCTCTGGAAACACCATATATTTT. It specifies CASSPIDRSSGNTIYF.

This clonotype turned up a few times. The V and J genes are TRBV3-1 and TRBJ1-6; 7 bases fit TRBD1. The CDR3 contains 16 residues. Germline V CDR1 and CDR2: LGHDT, YNNKEL (reference sequence). V was pared by 4 bases and J by 5 bases, with 8 bases of the junction left unmatched. This CDR3 is CASSPIRGSNNSPLHF. In DNA, the CDR3 is TGTGCCAGCAGCCCCATCAGGGGGTCCAATAATTCACCCCTCCACTTT. Together with reference TRBV3-1 and TRBJ1-6, the CDR3 gives the full variable domain: DTAVSQTPKYLVTQMGNDKSIKCEQNLGHDTMYWYKQDSKKFLKIMFSYNNKELIINETVPNRFSPKSPDKAHLNLHINSLELGDSAVYFCASSPIRGSNNSPLHFGNGTRLTVT.

The chain recombines TRBV6-1 with TRBJ2-7; 9 bases map to TRBD2. From germline, CDR1 is MNHNS and CDR2 SASEGT. The junction had 7 bases not matched to a gene; V was cut back by 8 bases and J by 2 bases. This CDR3 has 14 amino acids. For the CDR3, the DNA is TGTGCCAGCGTATCTAGCGGGGTGACCTACGAGCAGTACTTC. It specifies CASVSSGVTYEQYF.

In this sample, this clonotype turned up many times. The V call is TRBV7-3, the J call TRBJ1-3; D gene uncertain. V shed 5 bases and J shed 0 bases, with 5 bases lying between them. The CDR3 consists of 13 residues. Germline V gene lookup returns CDR1 SGHTA and CDR2 FQGTGA. CDR3 bases: TGTGCCAGCAGCGACAACTCTGGAAACACCATATATTTT. The encoded protein is CASSDNSGNTIYF.

This clonotype was found a few times. The chain is built from TRBV20-1 and TRBJ2-7, with 13 bases lining up with TRBD2. Germline assignment: CDR1 DFQATT and CDR2 SNEGSKA (reference sequence). Germline trimming cut 4 bases from V and 1 base from J; bases unmatched to any gene: 10. The CDR3 is made up of 17 amino acids. The CDR3 sequence is CSATPGTSGTNSYEQYF. CDR3 bases: TGCAGTGCTACGCCCGGGACTAGCGGGACCAATTCCTACGAGCAGTACTTC.

Many counts were recorded for this clonotype. This chain uses TRBV28 with TRBJ1-3; D might be TRBD1 (5 bases). Germline CDR1 and CDR2: MDHEN and SYDVKM. Between the trimmed V and J ends, which lost 3 bases and 4 bases, there was a span of 13 bases. The CDR3 length is 15 residues. CDR3 coding DNA: TGTGCCAGCAGTTTTCAGGGTGTTGGAGGAAACACCATATATTTT. The encoded protein is CASSFQGVGGNTIYF.

This clonotype was found many times. This chain joins TRBV11-2 and TRBJ2-5, with no clear D. Trimming removed 1 base from V and 9 bases from J, with 6 bases in between. The CDR3 contains 11 residues. CDR1 SGHAT and CDR2 FQNNGV come from the germline V gene. The CDR3 reads CASSLVGPQYF. CDR3 in DNA: TGTGCCAGCAGCTTAGTGGGTCCCCAGTACTTC.

Remarks on this clonotype: Since a much larger clone is just one base distant, this may be a read error. This CDR3 is missing its conserved last phenylalanine or tryptophan, likely due to a read error. The rearrangement links TRBV28 to TRBJ2-7; D remains unclear. The CDR3 covers 15 residues. Per the germline V gene, CDR1 is MDHEN and CDR2 is SYDVKM. V lost 3 bases and J lost 2, with 14 bases in between. The CDR3 loop reads CASSFLGPPPYEQYL. CDR3 nucleotide sequence: TGTGCCAGCAGTTTTCTAGGACCGCCTCCCTACGAGCAGTACCTC.

As regards this clonotype: At one boundary the junction diverges from the germline segment, which might be a read error. The chain couples TRBV28 to TRBJ2-5, with 10 bases lining up with TRBD2. The CDR3 spans 14 residues. Looked up from germline, CDR1 is MDHEN and CDR2 is SYDVKM. CDR3 protein: CASSSLAGLRTRYF. CDR3 coding DNA: TGTGCCAGCAGTTCACTAGCGGGGTTAAGGACCCGGTACTTC.

This clonotype was seen repeatedly, ten times or more. The rearrangement links TRBV19 to TRBJ2-5; 11 bases line up with TRBD1. J was trimmed by 3 bases and V by 5 bases; bases with no gene match: 5. The V gene's germline CDR1 is LNHDA and CDR2 SQIVND (reference sequence). This CDR3 is built from 15 residues. The CDR3 sequence: CASSFRDRGEETQYF. Here the CDR3 DNA reads TGTGCCAGTAGTTTCCGGGACAGGGGGGAAGAGACCCAGTACTTC.

This clonotype was seen ten or more times. A read error may account for a junction end that differs from germline. The chain uses TRBV12-3 or TRBV12-4 and TRBJ1-5; tentative D call: TRBD1 (6 bases). The CDR3 covers 16 residues. The CDR3 spells CASSLEVQGGNHPQHF. The CDR3 DNA reads TGTGCCAGCAGTTTAGAGGTACAGGGTGGCAATCACCCCCAGCATTTT.

At least ten counts were recorded for this clonotype. This chain connects TRBV28 to TRBJ1-2, with no clear D. There are 12 residues in the CDR3. The germline V gene has CDR1 MDHEN and CDR2 SYDVKM. Trimming cost V 5 bases and J 4 bases, with 8 bases left between them. The CDR3 protein is CASSPLPYGYTF. CDR3 DNA sequence: TGTGCCAGCAGTCCGCTCCCCTATGGCTACACCTTC.

This clonotype was counted at least ten times. As DNA, the CDR3 is TGTGCCAGTAGTCCAGGCGGGACGTTGTATGGCTACACCTTC. Translation: CASSPGGTLYGYTF. V gene TRBV19 combines with J gene TRBJ1-2; D might be TRBD1 (5 bases). CDR1 and CDR2 from the germline V gene are LNHDA and SQIVND (reference sequence). V shed 5 bases and J shed 5 bases, with 15 bases lying between them. This CDR3 is built from 14 residues. The full variable domain, in which reference TRBV19 and TRBJ1-2 provide the parts outside the CDR3, is DGGITQSPKYLFRKEGQNVTLSCEQNLNHDAMYWYRQDPGQGLRLIYYSQIVNDFQKGDIAEGYSVSREKKESFPLTVTSAQKNPTAFYLCASSPGGTLYGYTFGSGTRLTVV.

This clonotype was seen at least ten times. The chain links TRBV27 to TRBJ1-1; 9 bases match TRBD1. CDR1 is MNHEY and CDR2 is SMNVEV in the germline V gene (reference sequence). The V segment lost 5 bases and the J segment 3 bases; nucleotides outside the gene matches: 7. This CDR3 is built from 15 residues. CDR3 coding DNA: TGTGCCAGCAGTCCAGAACAGGGGGCGGACACTGAAGCTTTCTTT. Protein: CASSPEQGADTEAFF.

This clonotype showed up many times. The J gene is TRBJ2-7, the V gene TRBV12-3 or TRBV12-4; TRBD2 aligns across 9 bases. There are 15 residues in the CDR3. Losses at the gene ends were 3 bases for V and 4 bases for J; bases not matched to a gene: 7. The CDR3 bases are TGTGCCAGCAGTTTTGGCGGGAGGGCCAATTACGAGCAGTACTTC. Translated: CASSFGGRANYEQYF.

DNA of the CDR3: TGTGCCAGCAGCCTCCACCGGGAGACGAACACTGAAGCTTTCTTT. The encoded protein is CASSLHRETNTEAFF. The rearrangement uses TRBV3-1 and TRBJ1-1, with no clear D. The length of the CDR3 is 15 residues. V dropped 4 bases and J dropped 1 base, with 13 bases sitting between them. Germline V gene sequence: CDR1 LGHDT, CDR2 YNNKEL (reference sequence).

This clonotype has a handful of counts. The chain links TRBV28 to TRBJ2-5; perhaps TRBD1 as D (6 bases). The CDR3 runs to 15 residues. V lost 5 bases and J 2 bases, leaving 15 bases between the germline ends. The germline V gene encodes CDR1 MDHEN and CDR2 SYDVKM. CDR3 DNA: TGTGCCAGCAGTCCCAGGGGATCACCACAAGAGACCCAGTACTTC. Translation: CASSPRGSPQETQYF.

This clonotype was detected ten times or more. The chain joins TRBV2 to TRBJ2-7; 8 bases agree with TRBD2. Unmatched junction bases numbered 6, after V lost 5 bases and J lost 0 bases. Germline V gene lookup returns CDR1 SNHLY and CDR2 FYNNEI. CDR3 length equals 15 residues. The CDR3 loop is CASSPGGGYSYEQYF. The CDR3 coding sequence is TGTGCCAGCAGTCCGGGGGGGGGATACTCCTACGAGCAGTACTTC. Drawing the rest from reference TRBV2 and TRBJ2-7, the complete variable domain is EPEVTQTPSHQVTQMGQEVILRCVPISNHLYFYWYRQILGQKVEFLVSFYNNEISEKSEIFDDQFSVERPDGSNFTLKIRSTKLEDSAMYFCASSPGGGYSYEQYFGPGTRLTVT.